This is a list of T cell receptor beta chains from one sample in a study of blood T cell repertoires in COVID-19. Repertoires were generated with immunoSEQ multiplex PCR, while TCRdb's copy carries only in-frame clones and drops some. The sample gives 230,000 or so clones, roughly 88% of which show up once; approximately 2.5% is in the top ten. What was sequenced was PBMCs or T cells enriched from blood (not recorded which). These receptors originate from a woman aged 40 to 50 with acute COVID-19. CDR3s include the opening cysteine and the closing phenylalanine or tryptophan. A D gene is named only where the DNA matches it firmly. Clone size is stated in some rows and not others, as once, few, many or a class when expanded.

d_gene,abundance,j_gene,v_gene,CDR3aa,CDR3nt
.,few,TRBJ1-5,TRBV6-2/TRBV6-3,CASSGAGRGQPQHF,TGTGCCAGCAGTGGAGCCGGCCGTGGACAGCCCCAGCATTTT
TRBD2,.,TRBJ2-3,TRBV5-1,CASRIGSGGPSDTQYF,TGCGCCAGCAGGATCGGGAGCGGGGGACCATCAGATACGCAGTATTTT
.,.,TRBJ2-2,TRBV19,CASSIILGNTGELFF,TGTGCCAGTAGCATCATTCTAGGGAACACCGGGGAGCTGTTTTTT
TRBD1,few,TRBJ2-1,TRBV6-5,CASSYGKGADEQFF,TGTGCCAGCAGTTACGGAAAGGGGGCGGATGAGCAGTTCTTC
.,.,TRBJ1-2,TRBV7-2,CASSSQPNYGYTF,TGTGCCAGCAGCTCACAGCCGAACTATGGCTACACCTTC
.,.,TRBJ2-6,TRBV5-4,CASSLLGGGLLSVLTF,TGTGCCAGCAGCTTGCTGGGTGGAGGGCTCCTCAGCGTCCTGACTTTC
TRBD1,.,TRBJ2-7,TRBV5-1,CASSWDRVSYYEQYF,TGCGCCAGCAGCTGGGACAGAGTGAGCTACTACGAGCAGTACTTC
TRBD1,.,TRBJ2-5,TRBV2,CASSEARAGGTETQYF,TGTGCCAGCAGTGAAGCGCGGGCAGGGGGCACAGAGACCCAGTACTTC
TRBD2,.,TRBJ2-3,TRBV13,CASSLYSGPPDTQYF,TGTGCCAGCAGCTTATATAGCGGGCCCCCAGATACGCAGTATTTT
.,.,TRBJ2-2,TRBV20-1,CSASIQAGELFF,TGCAGTGCTAGTATCCAGGCCGGGGAGCTGTTTTTT
TRBD1,once,TRBJ1-6,TRBV14,CASSQVGTANSPLHF,TGTGCCAGCAGCCAGGTGGGGACAGCTAATTCACCCCTCCACTTT
.,.,TRBJ1-2,TRBV5-4,CASSTPGTISGYTF,TGTGCCAGCAGCACCCCCGGGACTATATCTGGCTACACCTTC
.,.,TRBJ2-1,TRBV29-1,CSIDSYNEQFF,TGCAGCATTGACAGCTACAATGAGCAGTTCTTC
.,.,TRBJ2-7,TRBV6-5,CASSRTQSGSHEQYF,TGTGCCAGCAGTAGAACCCAGTCGGGGTCCCACGAGCAGTACTTC
TRBD1,.,TRBJ2-1,TRBV5-1,CASSLFGQGFSDNEQFF,TGCGCCAGCAGCTTGTTTGGACAGGGGTTTTCGGACAATGAGCAGTTCTTC
.,few,TRBJ1-5,TRBV6-2/TRBV6-3,CASSYSNSFQHF,TGTGCCAGCAGTTACTCGAACTCGTTTCAGCATTTT
.,.,TRBJ1-1,TRBV11-3,CASTRYRQLNTEAFF,TGTGCCAGCACCAGGTATAGGCAGCTGAACACTGAAGCTTTCTTT
TRBD1,.,TRBJ2-5,TRBV9,CASSVDQGAKETQYF,TGTGCCAGCAGCGTCGATCAGGGGGCGAAAGAGACCCAGTACTTC
.,.,TRBJ1-2,TRBV5-6,CASSTPGGYGYTF,TGTGCCAGCAGCACGCCGGGGGGGTATGGCTACACCTTC
TRBD1,.,TRBJ2-1,TRBV18,CASSPPWDRRINEQFF,TGTGCCAGCTCCCCTCCTTGGGACAGGAGGATCAATGAGCAGTTCTTC
.,.,TRBJ2-1,TRBV24-1,CATSDLGAGAGAQFF,TGTGCCACCAGTGATTTGGGGGCGGGCGCAGGGGCGCAGTTCTTC
TRBD1,.,TRBJ1-2,TRBV24-1,CATSDPGQGYYGYTF,TGTGCCACCAGTGACCCCGGACAGGGATACTATGGCTACACCTTC
.,.,TRBJ2-7,TRBV18,CASSPLVSSYEQYF,TGTGCCAGCTCACCACTTGTCAGCTCCTACGAGCAGTACTTC
.,.,TRBJ1-5,TRBV4-1,CASSHLSSEKGDGWNQPQHF,TGCGCCAGCAGCCACCTCTCCTCTGAGAAAGGGGATGGTTGGAATCAGCCCCAGCATTTT
.,.,TRBJ1-4,TRBV4-3,CASSQSRGFNEKLFF,TGCGCCAGCAGCCAGTCCCGGGGGTTTAATGAAAAACTGTTTTTT
.,.,TRBJ2-5,TRBV10-1,CASSEAGLQETQYF,TGCGCCAGCAGTGAGGCGGGCCTCCAAGAGACCCAGTACTTC
.,.,TRBJ1-2,TRBV7-8,CASSSVSTGAYGYTF,TGTGCCAGCAGCTCCGTTTCGACAGGAGCCTATGGCTACACCTTC
.,.,TRBJ2-1,TRBV18,CASSLTNLEEGEQFF,TGTGCCAGCTCACTAACGAACCTAGAGGAGGGTGAGCAGTTCTTC
.,.,TRBJ2-2,TRBV4-2,CASSRGGAGELFF,TGTGCCAGCAGCCGCGGGGGCGCCGGGGAGCTGTTTTTT
.,.,TRBJ1-2,TRBV7-2,CASKPTGPYGYTF,TGTGCCAGCAAGCCGACAGGACCCTATGGCTACACCTTC
.,.,TRBJ1-3,TRBV4-3,CASSTDTRGTIYF,TGCGCCAGCAGCACGGACACGCGGGGCACCATATATTTT
TRBD2,.,TRBJ2-1,TRBV5-1,CASSPGLAIYNEQFF,TGCGCCAGCAGCCCCGGACTAGCGATCTACAATGAGCAGTTCTTC
TRBD2,.,TRBJ2-1,TRBV4-3,CASSLTGLAGNEQFF,TGCGCCAGCAGCCTGACCGGACTAGCTGGTAATGAGCAGTTCTTC
.,.,TRBJ2-1,TRBV19,CASSTLTPMEQFF,TGTGCCAGTAGTACCCTTACCCCTATGGAGCAGTTCTTC
.,few,TRBJ2-7,TRBV6-1,CASSEGAGSSYEQYF,TGTGCCAGCAGTGAAGGGGCGGGCAGCTCCTACGAGCAGTACTTC
TRBD2,.,TRBJ2-1,TRBV4-2,CASSQVGGAYNEQFF,TGTGCCAGCAGCCAAGTCGGGGGGGCCTACAATGAGCAGTTCTTC
.,once,TRBJ1-4,TRBV4-2,CASSQDRRSREKLFF,TGTGCCAGCAGCCAAGATAGGAGGAGTCGGGAAAAACTGTTTTTT
.,.,TRBJ2-7,TRBV11-2,CASSPDSGRLEQYF,TGTGCCAGCAGCCCGGACTCCGGTAGGCTCGAGCAGTACTTC
TRBD1,.,TRBJ1-6,TRBV5-8,CASSLEGADSPLHF,TGTGCCAGCAGCTTGGAGGGGGCTGATTCACCCCTCCACTTT
.,.,TRBJ1-4,TRBV29-1,CSVRVTNEKLFF,TGCAGCGTTCGCGTCACTAATGAAAAACTGTTTTTT
.,.,TRBJ1-2,TRBV10-2,CASLGGNYGYTF,TGCGCCAGCCTCGGGGGTAACTATGGCTACACCTTC
TRBD2,.,TRBJ2-1,TRBV4-3,CASSQGLAVYNEQFF,TGCGCCAGCAGCCAAGGACTAGCGGTTTACAATGAGCAGTTCTTC
TRBD2,.,TRBJ2-1,TRBV7-9,CASSLSRLAGGHEQFF,TGTGCCAGCAGCTTAAGTCGATTAGCGGGGGGCCATGAGCAGTTCTTC
TRBD2,.,TRBJ2-3,TRBV28,CASSSLTSGRGYGDTQYF,TGTGCCAGCAGTTCCCTGACTAGCGGGAGAGGTTATGGAGATACGCAGTATTTT
.,few,TRBJ1-2,TRBV7-2,CASSLTSDDPGFTF,TGTGCCAGCAGTCTCACCAGCGACGACCCAGGGTTCACCTTC
.,.,TRBJ1-2,TRBV12-3/TRBV12-4,CASSHGGRGYTF,TGTGCCAGCAGTCACGGGGGGCGCGGCTACACCTTC
TRBD2,.,TRBJ2-1,TRBV27,CASHRLAGGSNEQFF,TGTGCCTCGCACCGACTAGCGGGGGGTTCCAATGAGCAGTTCTTC
.,.,TRBJ1-2,TRBV6-5,CASSRGDYGYTF,TGTGCCAGCAGCCGCGGGGACTATGGCTACACCTTC
.,.,TRBJ1-1,TRBV7-2,CASSLVGGRAEAFF,TGTGCCAGCAGCTTAGTAGGGGGGAGGGCTGAAGCTTTCTTT
TRBD1,.,TRBJ1-5,TRBV5-5,CASSFQQGAFQPQHF,TGTGCCAGCAGCTTCCAGCAGGGGGCCTTTCAGCCCCAGCATTTT
TRBD2,.,TRBJ2-3,TRBV12-3/TRBV12-4,CASSPGLAQYF,TGTGCCAGCAGTCCCGGACTAGCGCAGTATTTT
.,.,TRBJ2-4,TRBV5-6,CASSLLGLQVGGNIQYF,TGTGCCAGCAGCTTGTTAGGCTTGCAGGTGGGGGGAAACATTCAGTACTTC
.,.,TRBJ2-2,TRBV6-6,CASSGTMNTGELFF,TGTGCCAGTTCCGGGACAATGAACACCGGGGAGCTGTTTTTT